These T cell receptor beta chains were read from a single sample in a study of a mutant IDH1 vaccine in newly diagnosed glioma. Some clones are missing from TCRdb's copy, which holds only in-frame ones; the method was immunoSEQ multiplex PCR. The sample lists approximately 61,000 clones, roughly four fifths occurring once. Their recognized antigens are unknown. The sequencing used PBMCs, collected from a glioma patient whose treatment included an IDH1 peptide vaccine. These TCRs come from a woman between 50 and 59 years old with glioma. Both conserved end residues are part of each CDR3. Fields, in order: clone size, D gene, V gene, J gene, CDR3 protein, CDR3 DNA. The D gene is left open where the match is weak. Clone size is stated in some rows and not others, as once, few, many or a class when expanded.

>-|-|TRBV29-1|TRBJ2-2
CSVVARWGLHGTGELFF
TGCAGCGTTGTGGCTCGTTGGGGTCTCCACGGTACCGGGGAGCTGTTTTTT
>-|-|TRBV7-9|TRBJ1-2
CASSPRDIPNGYTF
TGTGCCAGCAGCCCTAGGGACATTCCAAATGGCTACACCTTC
>-|-|TRBV5-8|TRBJ1-1
CASSFGGGLNTEAFF
TGTGCCAGCAGCTTCGGTGGGGGATTAAACACTGAAGCTTTCTTT
>few|-|TRBV5-4|TRBJ1-2
CASSFLSSRSSAYTF
TGTGCCAGCAGCTTTTTAAGTAGCAGGAGTTCGGCCTACACCTTC
>-|-|TRBV5-1|TRBJ1-1
CASSLRQAGGTEAFF
TGCGCCAGCAGCTTGAGGCAGGCGGGGGGCACTGAAGCTTTCTTT
>-|-|TRBV6-1|TRBJ2-7
CASQEAVRGEQYF
TGTGCCAGCCAGGAGGCGGTACGGGGCGAGCAGTACTTC
>-|-|TRBV5-4|TRBJ1-1
CASSQRTAMNTEAFF
TGTGCCAGCAGCCAGAGGACAGCCATGAACACTGAAGCTTTCTTT
>-|-|TRBV14|TRBJ1-2
CASSQGTMDAYGYTF
TGTGCCAGCAGCCAAGGAACTATGGACGCTTATGGCTACACCTTC
>-|-|TRBV7-8|TRBJ1-3
CASSPGTRLLYF
TGTGCCAGCAGCCCCGGGACCCGCCTACTATATTTT
>once|TRBD1|TRBV7-8|TRBJ1-1
CASRTGGSNTEAFF
TGTGCCAGCAGAACAGGGGGTTCGAACACTGAAGCTTTCTTT
>-|-|TRBV18|TRBJ2-7
CASSPSSYEQYF
TGTGCCAGCTCACCAAGCTCCTACGAGCAGTACTTC
>-|-|TRBV11-3|TRBJ1-6
CASSTERGSPLHF
TGTGCCAGCAGCACTGAACGGGGCTCACCCCTCCACTTT
>-|TRBD2|TRBV4-3|TRBJ2-1
CASSQKASAGPEQFF
TGCGCCAGCAGCCAAAAGGCCTCAGCGGGGCCGGAGCAGTTCTTC
>-|TRBD1|TRBV5-8|TRBJ2-3
CASSQLLGQVVKDTQYF
TGTGCCAGCAGTCAATTACTAGGACAGGTCGTCAAGGATACGCAGTATTTT
>-|TRBD1|TRBV5-4|TRBJ1-1
CASSRELHLGQGDTEAFF
TGTGCCAGCAGCCGGGAGCTCCATTTGGGACAGGGAGACACTGAAGCTTTCTTT
>-|-|TRBV14|TRBJ1-6
CASSQLESLYSPLHF
TGTGCCAGCAGCCAGCTGGAAAGTCTTTATTCACCCCTCCACTTT
>-|TRBD1|TRBV10-1|TRBJ2-1
CASSSGTGGYNEQFF
TGCGCCAGCAGCTCCGGGACAGGGGGCTACAATGAGCAGTTCTTC
>-|TRBD1|TRBV11-2|TRBJ1-1
CASSSTGNAEAFF
TGTGCCAGCAGCTCGACAGGGAACGCTGAAGCTTTCTTT
>once|TRBD1|TRBV7-9|TRBJ2-3
CASSLGQGVFTDTQYF
TGTGCCAGCAGCTTGGGCCAGGGGGTTTTCACAGATACGCAGTATTTT
>-|-|TRBV5-4|TRBJ1-2
CASTVGQNYGYTF
TGTGCCAGCACCGTCGGACAGAACTATGGCTACACCTTC
>-|TRBD2|TRBV18|TRBJ2-1
CASSPLAGQYNEQFF
TGTGCCAGCTCACCACTAGCGGGGCAATACAATGAGCAGTTCTTC
>few|TRBD1|TRBV18|TRBJ1-1
CASSLTGEGEAFF
TGTGCCAGCTCATTAACAGGGGAAGGTGAAGCTTTCTTT
>-|-|TRBV6-5|TRBJ1-1
CASRESRNTEAFF
TGTGCCAGCAGGGAGAGCCGAAACACTGAAGCTTTCTTT
>-|-|TRBV20-1|TRBJ2-7
CSANQIYEQYF
TGCAGTGCTAACCAGATCTACGAGCAGTACTTC
>-|TRBD1|TRBV5-5|TRBJ1-1
CASSRVQGAQYTEAFF
TGTGCCAGCAGCAGGGTGCAGGGGGCGCAGTACACTGAAGCTTTCTTT
>-|-|TRBV4-3|TRBJ1-2
CASSQGVSDTLGGYTF
TGCGCCAGCAGCCAAGGGGTCTCGGACACCCTAGGTGGCTACACCTTC
>-|TRBD1|TRBV9|TRBJ1-3
CASSARQGSGNTIYF
TGTGCCAGCAGCGCGAGACAGGGGTCCGGAAACACCATATATTTT
>-|-|TRBV30|TRBJ2-4
CAWIVGPGTAVF
-
>-|-|TRBV7-2|TRBJ2-3
CASSFRGVATDTQYF
TGTGCCAGCAGCTTCAGAGGGGTGGCCACAGATACGCAGTATTTT
>-|-|TRBV9|TRBJ2-1
CASSVGTGFSSYNEQFF
TGTGCCAGCAGCGTCGGAACAGGGTTCAGCTCCTACAATGAGCAGTTCTTC
>-|-|TRBV19|TRBJ1-3
CASSPHGGGSSGNTIYF
TGTGCCAGTAGTCCCCACGGAGGGGGAAGCTCTGGAAACACCATATATTTT
>-|-|TRBV7-9|TRBJ2-5
CASSSGERYQETQYF
TGTGCCAGCAGCTCCGGCGAGAGGTATCAAGAGACCCAGTACTTC
>-|-|TRBV4-2|TRBJ1-1
CASSQGVGMNTEAFF
TGTGCCAGCAGCCAAGGGGTTGGTATGAACACTGAAGCTTTCTTT
>-|TRBD1|TRBV7-7|TRBJ1-5
CASSSRTGGFHSNQPQHF
TGTGCTAGCAGCTCCCGGACAGGGGGCTTCCATAGCAATCAGCCCCAGCATTTT
>-|TRBD2|TRBV19|TRBJ2-3
CASSIGSAGATTDTQYF
TGTGCCAGTAGTATAGGCTCAGCGGGGGCCACCACAGATACGCAGTATTTT
>-|TRBD1|TRBV19|TRBJ1-2
CASSIVGRGWDGYTF
TGTGCCAGTAGTATAGTGGGCAGGGGGTGGGATGGCTACACCTTC
>-|-|TRBV5-4|TRBJ1-1
CASSSPGVEAFF
TGTGCCAGCAGCTCCCCGGGGGTTGAAGCTTTCTTT
>-|TRBD1|TRBV6-5|TRBJ1-1
CASRRPSGQGKAFF
TGTGCCAGCAGGCGCCCGTCGGGACAGGGGAAAGCTTTCTTT
>-|TRBD1|TRBV4-3|TRBJ1-4
CASSPGQGLLEKLFF
TGCGCCAGCAGCCCGGGACAGGGCTTGCTTGAAAAACTGTTTTTT
>-|-|TRBV30|TRBJ2-2
CAWSRHSTGELFF
TGTGCCTGGAGTAGGCACAGCACCGGGGAGCTGTTTTTT
>-|-|TRBV19|TRBJ1-6
CASTERGVGYNSPLHF
TGTGCCAGTACGGAGAGGGGAGTGGGCTATAATTCACCCCTCCACTTT
>-|TRBD1|TRBV27|TRBJ1-2
CASSPPGQGAWGYTF
TGTGCCAGCAGTCCCCCCGGACAGGGGGCTTGGGGCTACACCTTC
>-|TRBD2|TRBV10-3|TRBJ2-7
CAIGERDRYEQYF
TGTGCCATCGGGGAGCGGGACCGCTACGAGCAGTACTTC
>-|-|TRBV4-2|TRBJ1-1
CASSQDLAGNTEAFF
TGTGCCAGCAGCCAAGATCTAGCGGGAAACACTGAAGCTTTCTTT
>-|-|TRBV6-4|TRBJ2-7
CASQDREVYEQYF
TGTGCCAGCCAAGACAGGGAGGTCTACGAGCAGTACTTC
>-|TRBD2|TRBV4-1|TRBJ2-5
CASSQGASGGPETQYF
TGCGCCAGCAGCCAAGGGGCTAGCGGGGGCCCAGAGACCCAGTACTTC
>-|TRBD1|TRBV9|TRBJ2-7
CASSVLGTGHYEQYF
TGTGCCAGCAGCGTTCTTGGGACAGGCCACTACGAGCAGTACTTC
>-|-|TRBV10-1|TRBJ1-2
CASSGGGGSYGYTF
TGCGCCAGCAGCGGGGGGGGAGGGTCCTATGGCTACACCTTC
>-|TRBD1|TRBV5-1|TRBJ1-1
CASSWGDRGLTEAFF
TGCGCCAGCAGCTGGGGGGACAGGGGGCTTACTGAAGCTTTCTTT
>few|-|TRBV7-9|TRBJ1-1
CASSLAIGRGNTEAFF
TGTGCCAGCAGCTTAGCTATAGGTAGGGGCAACACTGAAGCTTTCTTT
>-|-|TRBV7-2|TRBJ2-7
CASSIIGHKHF
TGTGCCAGCAGCATAATAGGGCACAAGCACTTC
>once|-|TRBV6-6|TRBJ1-2
CASSYSKQGFSYGYTF
TGTGCCAGCAGTTACTCGAAGCAGGGGTTTTCCTATGGCTACACCTTC
>once|TRBD1|TRBV9|TRBJ2-7
CASSPRRTGGGEQYF
TGTGCCAGCAGCCCGAGACGTACAGGGGGCGGCGAGCAGTACTTC
>-|TRBD1|TRBV5-6|TRBJ2-7
CASSESGQVTYEQYF
TGTGCCAGCAGCGAGAGCGGACAGGTCACCTACGAGCAGTACTTC
>-|TRBD1|TRBV27|TRBJ1-2
CASSSLDRDNGYTF
TGTGCCAGCAGCTCCCTGGACAGGGACAATGGCTACACCTTC
>-|TRBD2|TRBV11-3|TRBJ2-7
CASSIPGTTYEQYF
TGTGCCAGCAGCATCCCAGGGACTACCTACGAGCAGTACTTC
>few|-|TRBV29-1|TRBJ1-2
CSVEEQLNYGYTF
TGCAGCGTAGAGGAACAGCTTAACTATGGCTACACCTTC